A selection of T cell receptor beta chains follows, all from one sample in a study of cytomegalovirus exposure and HLA in healthy donors. Repertoires were generated with immunoSEQ multiplex PCR, while TCRdb's copy carries only in-frame clones and drops some. Of approximately 130,000 clones detected, about four fifths appear once; the ten largest clones hold more than 1.4%. The sample taken for sequencing was PBMCs. The receptor set was obtained from a woman in her late teens or twenties in good health and CMV-seronegative. The CDR3 runs from the conserved cysteine through the conserved F or W. The order of the fields is D gene, J gene, V gene, clone size, CDR3 protein, CDR3 DNA. The D gene is left open where the match is weak. Part of the rows lack a size; the others show once, few, many or a class for expanded clones.

>TRBD1|TRBJ1-1|TRBV5-1|few
CASSLTGVDTEAFF
TGCGCCAGCAGCCTGACAGGGGTGGACACTGAAGCTTTCTTT
>-|TRBJ1-1|TRBV6-4|-
CASSIEGAVTEAFF
TGTGCCAGCAGTATAGAAGGGGCAGTCACTGAAGCTTTCTTT
>-|TRBJ2-7|TRBV9|once
CASSPETADLIYEQYF
TGTGCCAGCAGCCCAGAGACAGCCGACCTGATCTACGAGCAGTACTTC
>TRBD1|TRBJ2-4|TRBV6-1|-
CASSASLRGQDIQYF
TGTGCCAGCAGTGCCTCCCTCAGGGGGCAAGACATTCAGTACTTC
>TRBD2|TRBJ2-1|TRBV5-1|few
CASSSLGGDNEQFF
TGCGCCAGCAGCTCCTTGGGGGGGGACAATGAGCAGTTCTTC
>-|TRBJ1-1|TRBV7-2|once
CASSITGLVGTEAFF
TGTGCCAGCAGCATTACAGGGTTGGTGGGCACTGAAGCTTTCTTT
>-|TRBJ1-3|TRBV30|-
CAWRGSGSGNTIYF
TGTGCCTGGAGAGGGTCAGGGTCCGGAAACACCATATATTTT
>-|TRBJ1-5|TRBV19|-
CASSPGDYSNQPQHF
TGTGCCAGTAGTCCCGGTGACTATAGCAATCAGCCCCAGCATTTT
>-|TRBJ1-1|TRBV6-1|few
CASARGASYTEAFF
TGTGCAAGCGCTCGGGGGGCATCCTACACTGAAGCTTTCTTT
>-|TRBJ1-6|TRBV18|-
CASSLWEDSPLHF
TGTGCCAGCTCACTCTGGGAGGATTCACCCCTCCACTTT
>-|TRBJ2-7|TRBV18|-
CASSPGQVGTYEQYF
TGTGCCAGCTCACCAGGGCAGGTTGGTACCTACGAGCAGTACTTC
>-|TRBJ2-1|TRBV11-3|-
CASSPGGPPNEQFF
TGTGCCAGCAGCCCTGGGGGCCCCCCCAATGAGCAGTTCTTC
>-|TRBJ2-7|TRBV2|-
CASSEARDRSYEQYF
TGTGCCAGCAGTGAAGCGCGGGACCGCTCCTACGAGCAGTACTTC
>TRBD2|TRBJ2-1|TRBV7-2|-
CASSFVLAGDNEQFF
TGTGCCAGCAGCTTTGTCCTAGCGGGAGATAATGAGCAGTTCTTC
>-|TRBJ2-1|TRBV19|-
CASSPTRLYNEQFF
TGTGCCAGTAGCCCCACCCGGTTATACAATGAGCAGTTCTTC
>TRBD1|TRBJ1-2|TRBV7-9|-
CASSGRDRGLQGYTF
TGTGCCAGCAGCGGCCGGGACAGGGGGTTGCAAGGCTACACCTTC
>TRBD1|TRBJ2-2|TRBV6-1|-
CASRHIQGARELFF
TGTGCCAGCAGACATATACAGGGGGCGCGGGAGCTGTTTTTT
>-|TRBJ2-7|TRBV18|few
CASSRPNREQYF
TGTGCCAGCTCACGACCCAACAGGGAGCAGTACTTC
>TRBD2|TRBJ2-1|TRBV18|-
CASSPGLAGEDEQFF
TGTGCCAGCTCCCCTGGACTAGCGGGAGAGGATGAGCAGTTCTTC
>-|TRBJ2-7|TRBV5-1|-
CASSLDRVAYEQYF
TGCGCCAGCAGCTTGGACAGGGTCGCCTACGAGCAGTACTTC
>TRBD1|TRBJ1-1|TRBV7-8|-
CASSLSGGPEVFF
TGTGCCAGCAGCTTATCAGGGGGCCCTGAAGTTTTCTTT
>TRBD1|TRBJ2-7|TRBV2|-
CASGGQTYEQYF
TGTGCCAGCGGGGGACAGACCTACGAGCAGTACTTC
>TRBD2|TRBJ2-2|TRBV7-2|-
CASSLTSGSGTGELFF
TGTGCCAGCAGCTTGACTAGCGGTTCGGGTACCGGGGAGCTGTTTTTT
>-|TRBJ1-1|TRBV7-8|few
CASSSSGVPDPVAFF
TGTGCCAGCAGCTCTTCCGGGGTTCCAGACCCGGTGGCTTTCTTT
>-|TRBJ2-3|TRBV7-2|-
CASSLGGDTDTQYF
TGTGCCAGCAGCTTAGGGGGAGACACAGATACGCAGTATTTT
>-|TRBJ1-6|TRBV7-9|-
CASSMRFGVDSPLHF
TGTGCCAGCAGCATGAGGTTCGGGGTGGATTCACCCCTCCACTTT
>TRBD2|TRBJ2-1|TRBV11-3|once
CASSLDWDGTSGGYNEQFF
TGTGCCAGCAGCTTAGATTGGGACGGGACTAGCGGGGGGTACAATGAGCAGTTCTTC
>TRBD2|TRBJ2-1|TRBV11-2|-
CASSSQTSGRPYNEQFF
TGTGCCAGCAGCTCCCAGACTAGCGGGCGACCCTACAATGAGCAGTTCTTC
>TRBD1|TRBJ2-5|TRBV5-1|-
CASGGQGEETQYF
TGCGCCAGCGGCGGACAGGGAGAAGAGACCCAGTACTTC